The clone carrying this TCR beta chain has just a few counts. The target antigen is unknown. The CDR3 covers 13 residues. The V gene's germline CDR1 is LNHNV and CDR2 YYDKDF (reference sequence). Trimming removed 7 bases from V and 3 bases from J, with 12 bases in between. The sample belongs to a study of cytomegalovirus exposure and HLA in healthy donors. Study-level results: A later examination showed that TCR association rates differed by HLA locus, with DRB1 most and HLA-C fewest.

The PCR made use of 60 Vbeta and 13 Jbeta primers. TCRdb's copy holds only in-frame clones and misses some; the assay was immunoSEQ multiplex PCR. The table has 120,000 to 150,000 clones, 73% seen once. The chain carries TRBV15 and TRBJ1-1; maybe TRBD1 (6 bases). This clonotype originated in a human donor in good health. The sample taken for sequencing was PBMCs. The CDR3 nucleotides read TGTGCCACCAAACAGGGATGGGACACTGAAGCTTTCTTT. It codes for CATKQGWDTEAFF.